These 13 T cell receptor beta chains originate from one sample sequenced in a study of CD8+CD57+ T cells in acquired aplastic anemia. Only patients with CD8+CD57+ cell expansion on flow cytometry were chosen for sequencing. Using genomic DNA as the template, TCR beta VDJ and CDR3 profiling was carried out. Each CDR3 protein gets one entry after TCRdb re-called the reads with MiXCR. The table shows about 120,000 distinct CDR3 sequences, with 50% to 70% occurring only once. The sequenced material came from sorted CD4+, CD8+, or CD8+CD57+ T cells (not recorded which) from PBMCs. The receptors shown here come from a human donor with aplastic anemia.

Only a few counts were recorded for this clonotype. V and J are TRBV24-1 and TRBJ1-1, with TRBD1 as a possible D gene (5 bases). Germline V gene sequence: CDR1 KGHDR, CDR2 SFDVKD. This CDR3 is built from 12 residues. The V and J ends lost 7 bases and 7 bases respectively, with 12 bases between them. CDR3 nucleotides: TGTGCCACCAGCAGAACGCAGGGTGAAGCTTTCTTT. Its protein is CATSRTQGEAFF.

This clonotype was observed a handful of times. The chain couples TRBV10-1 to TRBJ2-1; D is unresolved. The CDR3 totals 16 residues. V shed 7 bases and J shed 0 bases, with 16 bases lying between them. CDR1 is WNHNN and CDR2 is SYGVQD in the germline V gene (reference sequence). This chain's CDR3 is CASINPLVSSYNEQFF. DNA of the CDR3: TGCGCCAGCATCAACCCCCTCGTCAGCTCCTACAATGAGCAGTTCTTC.

The CDR3 DNA is TGCGCCAGCAGTTTGCGAAGGGGGATAGGGGTGAACACTGAAGCTTTCTTT. Its translation: CASSLRRGIGVNTEAFF. The rearrangement joins TRBV10-1 to TRBJ1-1, with D possibly matching TRBD1 (6 bases). The CDR3 is made up of 17 amino acids. Germline values: CDR1 WNHNN, CDR2 SYGVQD (reference sequence). V gave up 5 bases and J gave up 0 bases, with 19 bases separating them.

Here the CDR3 DNA reads TGTGCCAGCAGCGACCCCGGGACAGTTCTCGAGCAGTACTTC. It codes for CASSDPGTVLEQYF. The chain couples TRBV2 to TRBJ2-7, with 7 bases identical to TRBD1. The V gene's germline CDR1 is SNHLY and CDR2 FYNNEI. The ends lost 6 bases at V and 6 bases at J; junction bases unmatched: 11. This CDR3 has 14 amino acids.

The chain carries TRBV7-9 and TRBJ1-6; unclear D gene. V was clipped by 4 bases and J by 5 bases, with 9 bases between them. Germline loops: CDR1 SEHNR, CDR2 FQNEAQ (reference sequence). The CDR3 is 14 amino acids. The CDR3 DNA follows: TGTGCCAGCAGCTCGGACCCCCATAATTCACCCCTCCACTTT. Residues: CASSSDPHNSPLHF.

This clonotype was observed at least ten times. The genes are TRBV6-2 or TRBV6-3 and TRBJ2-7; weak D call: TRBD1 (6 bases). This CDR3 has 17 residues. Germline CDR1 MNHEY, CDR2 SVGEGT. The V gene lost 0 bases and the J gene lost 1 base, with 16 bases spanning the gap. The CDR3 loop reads CASSYSRPTGRSYEQYF. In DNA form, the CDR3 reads TGTGCCAGCAGTTACTCCCGGCCGACAGGACGATCCTACGAGCAGTACTTC.

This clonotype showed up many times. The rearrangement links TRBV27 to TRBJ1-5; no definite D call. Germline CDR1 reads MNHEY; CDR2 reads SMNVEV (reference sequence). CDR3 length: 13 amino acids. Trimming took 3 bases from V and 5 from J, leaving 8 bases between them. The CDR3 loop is CASSLSSDQPQHF. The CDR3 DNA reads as TGTGCCAGCAGTTTGTCCTCTGATCAGCCCCAGCATTTT.

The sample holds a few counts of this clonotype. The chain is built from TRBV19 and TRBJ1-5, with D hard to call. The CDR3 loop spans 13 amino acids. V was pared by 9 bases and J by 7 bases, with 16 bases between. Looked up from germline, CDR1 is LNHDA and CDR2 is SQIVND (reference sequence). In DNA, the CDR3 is TGTGCCAGCAGCTTAGCGTTTGGACAGCCCCAGCATTTT. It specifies CASSLAFGQPQHF.

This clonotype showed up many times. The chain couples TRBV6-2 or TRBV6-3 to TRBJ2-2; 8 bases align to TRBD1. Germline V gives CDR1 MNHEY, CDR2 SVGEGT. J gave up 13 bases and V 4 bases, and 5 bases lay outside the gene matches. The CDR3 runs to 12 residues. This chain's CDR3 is CASSSGQGVLFF. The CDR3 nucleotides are TGTGCCAGCAGTTCCGGACAGGGCGTGCTGTTTTTT.

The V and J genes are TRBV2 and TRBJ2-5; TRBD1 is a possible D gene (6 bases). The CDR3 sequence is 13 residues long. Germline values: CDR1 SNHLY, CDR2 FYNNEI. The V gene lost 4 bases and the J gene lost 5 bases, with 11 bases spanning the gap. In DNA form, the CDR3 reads TGTGCCAGCAGTGTAGGGGGATCGGAGACCCAGTACTTC. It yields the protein CASSVGGSETQYF.

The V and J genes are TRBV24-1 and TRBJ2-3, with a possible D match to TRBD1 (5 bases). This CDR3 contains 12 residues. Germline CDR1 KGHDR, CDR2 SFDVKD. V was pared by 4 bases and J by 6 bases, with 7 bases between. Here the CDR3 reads CATSEAGDTQYF. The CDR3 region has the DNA TGTGCCACCAGTGAAGCAGGGGATACGCAGTATTTT.

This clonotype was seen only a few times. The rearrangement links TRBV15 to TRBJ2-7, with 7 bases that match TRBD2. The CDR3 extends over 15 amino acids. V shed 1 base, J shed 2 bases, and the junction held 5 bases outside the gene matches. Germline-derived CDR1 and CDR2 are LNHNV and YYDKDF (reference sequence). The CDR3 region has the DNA TGTGCCACCAGCAGAGTCACTAGCGCGACCTACGAGCAGTACTTC. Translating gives CATSRVTSATYEQYF.

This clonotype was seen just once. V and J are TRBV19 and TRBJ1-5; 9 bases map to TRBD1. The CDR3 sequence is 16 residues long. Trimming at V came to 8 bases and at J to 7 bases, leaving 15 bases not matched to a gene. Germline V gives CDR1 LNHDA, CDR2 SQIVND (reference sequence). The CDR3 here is CASLPSGQGVGQPQHF. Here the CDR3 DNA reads TGTGCCAGTCTCCCATCGGGACAGGGCGTTGGACAGCCCCAGCATTTT.